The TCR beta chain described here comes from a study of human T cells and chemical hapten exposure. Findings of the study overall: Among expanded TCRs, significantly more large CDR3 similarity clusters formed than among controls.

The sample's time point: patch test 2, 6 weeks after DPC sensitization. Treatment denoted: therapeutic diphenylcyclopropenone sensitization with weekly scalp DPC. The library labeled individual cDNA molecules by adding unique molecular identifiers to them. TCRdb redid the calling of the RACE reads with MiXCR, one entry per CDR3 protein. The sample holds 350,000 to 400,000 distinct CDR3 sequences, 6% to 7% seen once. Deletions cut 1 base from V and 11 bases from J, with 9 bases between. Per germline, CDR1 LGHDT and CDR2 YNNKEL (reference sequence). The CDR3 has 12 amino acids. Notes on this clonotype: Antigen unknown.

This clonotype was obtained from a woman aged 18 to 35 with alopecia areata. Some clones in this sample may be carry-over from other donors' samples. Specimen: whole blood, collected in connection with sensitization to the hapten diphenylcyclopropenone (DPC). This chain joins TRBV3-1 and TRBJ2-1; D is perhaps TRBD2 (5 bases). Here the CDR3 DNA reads TGTGCCAGCAGCCAAGCAGAGACTAAGCAGTTCTTC. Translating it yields CASSQAETKQFF.